This TCR beta chain stems from a study of prognosis after radiotherapy for stage I lung cancer. This CDR3 has 14 amino acids. In germline, CDR1 is MNHNS, CDR2 SASEGT. The V end lost 6 bases, the J end lost 4 bases, and 12 bases lay between the germline ends. This clonotype was recorded many times. CDR3 of TCR beta was amplified from genomic DNA via a two-round multiplex PCR. Individual primers that were specific to each TRBV and TRBJ gene served in first-round PCR. One entry per CDR3 protein results from TCRdb running MiXCR on the multiplex PCR reads. The table includes 51,000 or so distinct CDR3 sequences, approximately 30% detected once.

The rearrangement links TRBV6-1 to TRBJ2-2; D is ambiguous. This material consisted of PBMCs, taken before or after stereotactic body radiation therapy (not recorded which). The source is a donor aged 50 or older with non-small cell lung cancer. The CDR3, as DNA: TGTGCCAGCAGGGCCCGGAGCCTCACCGGGGAGCTGTTTTTT. Translation gives CASRARSLTGELFF.